This entry lists 22 T cell receptor beta chains sequenced from one sample in a study of cytomegalovirus exposure and HLA in healthy donors. PCR was performed using 60 Vbeta and 13 Jbeta primers. TCRdb's table, derived via immunoSEQ multiplex PCR, lists solely in-frame clones and lacks some. The table records about 140,000 clones, around four fifths of them present only once. Sequences were obtained from PBMCs. The receptors shown here come from a man aged 25-45 years in good health and CMV-seropositive.

The V gene is TRBV12-5, the J gene TRBJ2-1, with 15 nucleotides matching TRBD2. CDR3 length: 19 amino acids. V lost 0 bases to trimming and J lost 4 bases; unmatched junction nucleotides: 7. Germline V CDR1 and CDR2: LGHNT, FRNRAP. CDR3 nucleotides: TGTGCTAGTGGTTTGGTACATATAGGACTAGCGGGGGGGTACAATGAGCAGTTCTTC. As protein: CASGLVHIGLAGGYNEQFF. The complete variable domain, with remaining parts taken from reference TRBV12-5 and TRBJ2-1, reads DARVTQTPRHKVTEMGQEVTMRCQPILGHNTVFWYRQTMMQGLELLAYFRNRAPLDDSGMPKDRFSAEMPDATLATLKIQPSEPRDSAVYFCASGLVHIGLAGGYNEQFFGPGTRLTVL.

The chain couples TRBV19 to TRBJ2-3; D not resolved. There are 15 residues in the CDR3. Trimming took off 5 bases at V and 0 bases at J, with 12 bases between the two ends. Germline V gene data show CDR1 as LNHDA and CDR2 as SQIVND (reference sequence). The CDR3 reads CASSDRPTSTDTQYF. The CDR3 DNA is TGTGCCAGTAGTGACCGGCCGACTAGCACAGATACGCAGTATTTT.

The chain uses TRBV6-1 and TRBJ1-1; D gene unclear. CDR3 length: 15 amino acids. Germline assignment: CDR1 MNHNS and CDR2 SASEGT. The ends were cut back, 7 bases at V and 3 bases at J, with 18 bases in the middle. The DNA for the CDR3 is TGTGCCAGCACTCACGGCCGCTTAGCGGACACTGAAGCTTTCTTT. Translated, it gives CASTHGRLADTEAFF.

This chain links TRBV6-5 with TRBJ1-5, with TRBD1 as a possible D gene (5 bases). Trimming left V 10 bases short and J 2 bases short, with 15 bases between. CDR1 and CDR2 from the germline V gene are MNHEY and SVGAGI. The CDR3 has 14 amino acids. CDR3 nucleotide sequence: TGTGCCACCCGTACCAGGGCCCGCAATCAGCCCCAGCATTTT. Translated: CATRTRARNQPQHF.

This chain joins TRBV19 and TRBJ2-7; 10 bases fit TRBD1. The V gene's germline CDR1 is LNHDA and CDR2 SQIVND (reference sequence). This CDR3 spans 14 amino acids. With 7 bases clipped from V and 7 bases from J, the junction kept 10 bases outside the gene matches. CDR3: CASKGGAGQGEQYF. Here the CDR3 DNA reads TGTGCCAGTAAAGGTGGGGCGGGACAGGGGGAGCAGTACTTC.

This chain connects TRBV5-1 to TRBJ1-4; unclear D gene. The CDR3 runs 16 residues. V gave up 0 bases and J gave up 3 bases, with 12 bases separating them. The germline gives CDR1 SGHRS, CDR2 YFSETQ. The CDR3: CASSLAATESNEKLFF. The CDR3 DNA reads TGCGCCAGCAGCTTGGCGGCAACGGAGTCTAATGAAAAACTGTTTTTT. The full variable domain, in which reference TRBV5-1 and TRBJ1-4 provide the parts outside the CDR3, is KAGVTQTPRYLIKTRGQQVTLSCSPISGHRSVSWYQQTPGQGLQFLFEYFSETQRNKGNFPGRFSGRQFSNSRSEMNVSTLELGDSALYLCASSLAATESNEKLFFGSGTQLSVL.

The CDR3 is CASSPQAQGGEQFF. DNA for the CDR3: TGTGCCAGCAGCCCTCAAGCTCAGGGGGGAGAGCAGTTCTTC. The gene calls are TRBV7-9 and TRBJ2-1; weak D call: TRBD1 (7 bases). The CDR3 totals 14 residues. Trimming left V 5 bases short and J 10 bases short, with 18 bases between. Germline assignment: CDR1 SEHNR and CDR2 FQNEAQ (reference sequence).

This clone was seen once. V usage is TRBV6-5 and J usage is TRBJ2-5; 7 nucleotides agree with TRBD2. Matching the DNA end better, TRBJ2-7 makes the J call doubtful. The CDR3 contains 14 residues. Germline assignment: CDR1 MNHEY and CDR2 SVGAGI. The CDR3, as DNA: TGTGCCAGCAGGCGCGAGCGGGGTAGCTACGAGCAGTACTTC. It codes for CASRRERGSYEQYF.

The chain combines TRBV19 with TRBJ1-2; 8 bases agree with TRBD1. The junction had 10 bases not matched to a gene; V was cut back by 5 bases and J by 8 bases. This CDR3 contains 14 residues. From germline, CDR1 is LNHDA and CDR2 SQIVND (reference sequence). In DNA form, the CDR3 reads TGTGCCAGTAGTCTAGGACAGGGATCCTACGGCTACACCTTC. Its translation: CASSLGQGSYGYTF.

This chain connects TRBV5-1 to TRBJ1-1; tentative D call: TRBD1 (5 bases). V was shortened by 4 bases and J by 1 base, with 11 bases between the two germline ends. This CDR3 has 14 amino acids. Germline-derived CDR1 and CDR2 are SGHRS and YFSETQ. The CDR3 is CASSGQLANTEAFF. The DNA of the CDR3 is TGCGCCAGCAGCGGACAACTCGCGAACACTGAAGCTTTCTTT.

The V gene is TRBV6-5, the J gene TRBJ1-1; 7 bases are a match to TRBD1. V lost 3 bases, J lost 6 bases, and 4 bases stayed unmatched. The CDR3 runs 13 residues. CDR1 MNHEY and CDR2 SVGAGI come from the germline V gene. The CDR3 DNA follows: TGTGCCAGCAGTTATGGGCAGGGGGCTGAAGCTTTCTTT. This gives the protein CASSYGQGAEAFF.

The chain couples TRBV7-4 to TRBJ2-1; D is unresolved. Germline V gives CDR1 SGHVT, CDR2 SQSDAQ. V lost 5 bases, J lost 4 bases, and 12 bases lay in between. The length of the CDR3 is 14 residues. The CDR3, as DNA: TGTGCCAGCAGCCCGACACTTTATTACAATGAGCAGTTCTTC. Amino acid sequence: CASSPTLYYNEQFF. The variable domain in full, completed from reference TRBV7-4 and TRBJ2-1, reads GAGVSQSPRYKVAKRGRDVALRCDSISGHVTLYWYRQTLGQGSEVLTYSQSDAQRDKSGRPSGRFSAERPERSVSTLKIQRTEQGDSAVYLCASSPTLYYNEQFFGPGTRLTVL.

The chain employs TRBV7-3 and TRBJ2-7, with 8 bases identical to TRBD1. The J segment lost 7 bases and the V segment lost 3 bases, leaving 5 bases of the junction unmatched. The CDR3 totals 13 residues. CDR1 is SGHTA and CDR2 is FQGTGA in the germline V gene. The CDR3 DNA reads as TGTGCCAGCAGCTTCGGACAGGGTAAAGAGCAGTACTTC. This gives the protein CASSFGQGKEQYF.

This clone was found a few times. The gene calls are TRBV6-5 and TRBJ2-7, with a tentative D call TRBD1 (6 bases). This CDR3 spans 15 amino acids. Germline V CDR1 and CDR2: MNHEY, SVGAGI. V was trimmed by 2 bases and J by 6 bases, leaving 17 bases between them. The CDR3, as DNA: TGTGCCAGCAGTTACGTGGCCAGGGGAACCTCCGAGCAGTACTTC. Translation gives CASSYVARGTSEQYF.

This chain links TRBV6-5 with TRBJ1-2, with D possibly being TRBD1 (6 bases). V was clipped by 6 bases and J by 4 bases, with 15 bases between them. This CDR3 spans 14 amino acids. CDR1 and CDR2 from the germline V gene are MNHEY and SVGAGI. Here the CDR3 DNA reads TGTGCCAGCAGCATAGGACAGACCACCTATGGCTACACCTTC. This gives the protein CASSIGQTTYGYTF.

There are a few counts of this clone. The chain combines TRBV5-4 with TRBJ1-3, with 9 bases aligning to TRBD1. Looked up from germline, CDR1 is SGHNT and CDR2 is YYREEE (reference sequence). The CDR3 has 14 residues. The J segment lost 5 bases and the V segment lost 2 bases, leaving 2 bases of the junction unmatched. The CDR3 DNA follows: TGTGCCAGCAGCTTCGGGACAGGGAGAAACACCATATATTTT. It yields the protein CASSFGTGRNTIYF.

This chain links TRBV19 with TRBJ2-5; D is possibly TRBD2 (5 bases). The DNA matches TRBJ2-7 better at its end, which makes the J call doubtful. The germline V gene encodes CDR1 LNHDA and CDR2 SQIVND (reference sequence). The CDR3 spans 14 residues. CDR3 in amino acids: CASSTGEFSYEQYF. The CDR3 DNA reads as TGTGCCAGTAGTACCGGGGAATTCTCCTACGAGCAGTACTTC.

The gene calls are TRBV25-1 and TRBJ1-1; D might be TRBD1 (6 bases). Germline lookup yields CDR1 MGHDK and CDR2 SYGVNS. V was clipped by 6 bases and J by 2 bases, with 16 bases between them. The CDR3 runs to 15 residues. The CDR3 is CASRLTGHPNTEAFF. The CDR3 region has the DNA TGTGCCAGCAGGTTAACGGGACACCCAAACACTGAAGCTTTCTTT.

This clone was picked up one time. The CDR3 DNA reads TGTGCCAGCAGCTCCCCCAGCGTCTACCAAGAGACCCAGTACTTC. This encodes CASSSPSVYQETQYF. V is TRBV6-5 and J is TRBJ2-5, with unresolved D. The CDR3 has 15 residues. CDR1 and CDR2 from the germline V gene are MNHEY and SVGAGI. Deletions cut 6 bases from V and 0 bases from J, with 14 bases between.

CDR3: CASSPSSGAWGGRADTQYF. As DNA, the CDR3 is TGTGCCAGTAGTCCCTCCTCCGGCGCCTGGGGCGGGAGGGCAGATACGCAGTATTTT. The genes are TRBV19 and TRBJ2-3; 9 nucleotides line up with TRBD2. V shed 5 bases, J shed 4 bases, and the junction held 19 bases outside the gene matches. The CDR3 is 19 residues long. Germline loops: CDR1 LNHDA, CDR2 SQIVND (reference sequence).

The chain is built from TRBV28 and TRBJ2-3; unclear D gene. The CDR3 sequence is 14 residues long. Trimming took off 3 bases at V and 4 bases at J, with 11 bases between the two ends. CDR1 is MDHEN and CDR2 is SYDVKM in the germline V gene. CDR3 in amino acids: CASSFGGTSDTQYF. The CDR3 coding sequence is TGTGCCAGCAGTTTTGGCGGTACTTCAGATACGCAGTATTTT. Drawing the rest from reference TRBV28 and TRBJ2-3, the complete variable domain is DVKVTQSSRYLVKRTGEKVFLECVQDMDHENMFWYRQDPGLGLRLIYFSYDVKMKEKGDIPEGYSVSREKKERFSLILESASTNQTSMYLCASSFGGTSDTQYFGPGTRLTVL.

The table lists this clone with a count of one. The chain combines TRBV5-1 with TRBJ2-3, with TRBD2 matching over 8 bases. The CDR3 is 14 residues long. The J segment lost 0 bases and the V segment lost 5 bases, leaving 2 bases of the junction unmatched. CDR1 is SGHRS and CDR2 is YFSETQ in the germline V gene. This chain's CDR3 is CASRLAGSTDTQYF. CDR3 DNA: TGCGCCAGCAGATTAGCGGGAAGCACAGATACGCAGTATTTT. Full variable domain (outside the CDR3, taken from reference TRBV5-1 and TRBJ2-3): KAGVTQTPRYLIKTRGQQVTLSCSPISGHRSVSWYQQTPGQGLQFLFEYFSETQRNKGNFPGRFSGRQFSNSRSEMNVSTLELGDSALYLCASRLAGSTDTQYFGPGTRLTVL.